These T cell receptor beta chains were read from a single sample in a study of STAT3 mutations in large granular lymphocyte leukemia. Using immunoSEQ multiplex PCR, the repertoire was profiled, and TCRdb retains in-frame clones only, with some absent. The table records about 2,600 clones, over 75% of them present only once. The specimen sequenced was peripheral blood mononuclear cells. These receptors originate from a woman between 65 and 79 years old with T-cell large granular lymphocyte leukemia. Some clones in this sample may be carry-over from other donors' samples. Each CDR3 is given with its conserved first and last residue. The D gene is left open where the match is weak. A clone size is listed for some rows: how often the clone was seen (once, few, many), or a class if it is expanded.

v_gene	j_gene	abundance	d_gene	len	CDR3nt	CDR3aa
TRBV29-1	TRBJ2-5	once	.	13	TGCAGCACTCCTAAGGTTGGGGGGGAGACCCAGTACTTC	CSTPKVGGETQYF
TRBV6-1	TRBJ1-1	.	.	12	TGTGCCAGCAGTGAAGCGGTAGTAAAAGCTTTCTTT	CASSEAVVKAFF
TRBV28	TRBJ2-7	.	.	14	TGTGCCAGCAGTTTCCCCCAGGGGAGGTACGAGCAGTACTTC	CASSFPQGRYEQYF
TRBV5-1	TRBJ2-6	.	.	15	TGCGCCAGCAGCCCCGACAACTCTGGGGCCAACGTCCTGACTTTC	CASSPDNSGANVLTF
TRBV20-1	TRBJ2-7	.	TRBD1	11	TGCAGTGCAACGACAGGGGTCGAGCAGTACTTC	CSATTGVEQYF
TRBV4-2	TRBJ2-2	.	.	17	TGTGCCAGCAGCCAATACGACAGTACCTCGAACACCGGGGAGCTGTTTTTT	CASSQYDSTSNTGELFF
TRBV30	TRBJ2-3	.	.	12	TGTGCCTGGAGTGTAACGGGAGATACGCAGTATTTT	CAWSVTGDTQYF
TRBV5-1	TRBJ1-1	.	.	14	TGCGCCAGCAGCTTGGACAGGGCGAACACTGAAGCTTTCTTT	CASSLDRANTEAFF
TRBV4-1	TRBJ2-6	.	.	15	TGCGCCAGCAGCCCTGAGAGCTCTGGGGCCAACGTCCTGACTTTC	CASSPESSGANVLTF
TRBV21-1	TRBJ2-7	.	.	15	TGTGCCAGCAGCAAAGGGCTGGACAGTTACTACGAGCAGTACTTC	CASSKGLDSYYEQYF
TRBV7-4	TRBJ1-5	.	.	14	TGTGCCAGCAGCTTCATACGGGGGAGTCAGCCCCAGCATTTT	CASSFIRGSQPQHF
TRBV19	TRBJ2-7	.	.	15	TGTGCCAGTAGTATAGATCTCCAGGGAACCTACGAGCAGTACTTC	CASSIDLQGTYEQYF
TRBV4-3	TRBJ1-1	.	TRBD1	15	TGCGCCAGCAGCCAAGTGGGACAGGGGGCCACTGAAGCTTTCTTT	CASSQVGQGATEAFF
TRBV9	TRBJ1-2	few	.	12	TGTGCCAGCAGCGTCCAAGGAAAGGGCTACACCTTC	CASSVQGKGYTF
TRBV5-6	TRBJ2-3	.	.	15	TGTGCCAGCAGCGATCCGGGACGCAGCACAGATACGCAGTATTTT	CASSDPGRSTDTQYF
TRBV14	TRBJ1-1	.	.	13	TGTGCCAGCAGCCAACACATGAACACTGAAGCTTTCTTT	CASSQHMNTEAFF
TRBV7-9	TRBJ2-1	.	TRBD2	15	TGTGCCAGCAGCTTAGCAGCGGGGGGGCGTGATGAGCAGTTCTTC	CASSLAAGGRDEQFF
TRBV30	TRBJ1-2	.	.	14	TGTGCCTGGAGACCTCCCTTCGCCAACTATGGCTACACCTTC	CAWRPPFANYGYTF
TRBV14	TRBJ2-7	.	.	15	TGTGCCAGCAGCCAAGTTTTAGGCGGTTCCTACGAGCAGTACTTC	CASSQVLGGSYEQYF
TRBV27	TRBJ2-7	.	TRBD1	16	TGTGCCAGCAGTCTCCACGGACAGGTTCAAGGCTACGAGCAGTACTTC	CASSLHGQVQGYEQYF
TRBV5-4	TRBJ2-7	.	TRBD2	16	TGTGCCAGCAGCCTCGGGGCTAGCGGGGCCGGCTACGAGCAGTACTTC	CASSLGASGAGYEQYF
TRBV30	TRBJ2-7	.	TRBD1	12	TGTGCCTGGAGTACGGGACAGGGGGTTGAGTACTTC	CAWSTGQGVEYF
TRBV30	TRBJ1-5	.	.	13	TGTGCCTGGAATCGGGCCCCACGAAGCCCCCAGCATTTT	CAWNRAPRSPQHF
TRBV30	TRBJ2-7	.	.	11	TGTGCCTGGAGTTTGAGCTACGAGCAGTACTTC	CAWSLSYEQYF
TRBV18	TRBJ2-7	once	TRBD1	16	TGTGCCAGCTCACCACAGGGACAGGGGGTCGGGTACGAGCAGTACTTC	CASSPQGQGVGYEQYF
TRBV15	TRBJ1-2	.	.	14	TGTGCCACCAGCAGAGACCCGGGTAGCTATGGCTACACCTTC	CATSRDPGSYGYTF
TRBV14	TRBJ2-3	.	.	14	TGTGCCAGCAGCCACCCTAGCTTCACAGATACGCAGTATTTT	CASSHPSFTDTQYF
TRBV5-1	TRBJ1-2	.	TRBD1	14	TGCGCCAGCAGCTTGCTTCAGGGGGCTTTTGGCTACACCTTC	CASSLLQGAFGYTF
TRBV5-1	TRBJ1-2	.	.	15	TGCGCCAGCAGCCCACAACCAGGGGAAGCCTATGGCTACACCTTC	CASSPQPGEAYGYTF
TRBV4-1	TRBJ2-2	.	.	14	TGCGCCAGCAGCCAGGAGGGTGTCACCGGGGAGCTGTTTTTT	CASSQEGVTGELFF
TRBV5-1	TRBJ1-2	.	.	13	TGCGCCAGCAGCCCCGGAGCCACCTATGGCTACACCTTC	CASSPGATYGYTF
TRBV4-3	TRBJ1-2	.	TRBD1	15	TGCGCCAGCAGCCAAGTTTTAACAGGGGGCGCCGGCTACACCTTC	CASSQVLTGGAGYTF
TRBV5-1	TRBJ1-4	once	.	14	TGCGCCAGCAGCTTGCCGGGACCTAATGAAAAACTGTTTTTT	CASSLPGPNEKLFF
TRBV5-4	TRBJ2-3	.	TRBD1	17	TGTGCCACCCACCAGACAGGGGGCTGGTGGTACACAGATACGCAGTATTTT	CATHQTGGWWYTDTQYF
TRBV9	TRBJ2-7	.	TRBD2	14	TGTGCCAGCAGCCCGACGGGGGGGGCGGGGGAGCAGTACTTC	CASSPTGGAGEQYF
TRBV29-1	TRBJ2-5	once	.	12	TGCAGCGCCGGACACGGGCGGGAGACCCAGTACTTC	CSAGHGRETQYF
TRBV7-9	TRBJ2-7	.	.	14	TGTGCCAGCAGCTTAGCGGCAGCTAACTACGAGCAGTACTTC	CASSLAAANYEQYF
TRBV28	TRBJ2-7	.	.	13	TGTGCCAGCGAGGTTAGCAGCTCCTACGAGCAGTACTTC	CASEVSSSYEQYF
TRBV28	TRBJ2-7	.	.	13	TGTGCCAGCAGTCACCCCGGAGCCTACGAGCAGTACTTC	CASSHPGAYEQYF
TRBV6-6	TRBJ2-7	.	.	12	TGTGCCAGCAGCCCCGGACGGGGTGGACAGTACTTC	CASSPGRGGQYF